There are a few counts of the clone carrying this TCR beta chain. Its matching antigen is unknown. The entry originates in a study of cytomegalovirus exposure and HLA in healthy donors. The germline V gene has CDR1 SGHDT and CDR2 YYEEEE. The CDR3 is 15 residues long. V lost 1 base, J lost 0 bases, and 1 base stayed unmatched. This PCR relied on a set of 60 Vbeta primers and 13 Jbeta primers. Measured with immunoSEQ multiplex PCR; TCRdb has only the in-frame clones, and not every one. The sample has 100,000 to 120,000 clones, approximately 86% seen once. Study observations and caveats: The investigators catalogued 164 TCR beta chains as cytomegalovirus-associated. No immune exposure information besides CMV serostatus was available. Confirmation in vitro established that three CMV-associated chains were specific for CMV antigens.

The sample consisted of PBMCs. The clonotype comes from a man aged 35-49 years in good health and CMV-seronegative. The chain couples TRBV5-6 to TRBJ2-1; TRBD2 matches at 7 bases. For the CDR3, the DNA is TGTGCCAGCAGCTTGAGCGGGGCCTCCTACAATGAGCAGTTCTTC. Protein product: CASSLSGASYNEQFF.